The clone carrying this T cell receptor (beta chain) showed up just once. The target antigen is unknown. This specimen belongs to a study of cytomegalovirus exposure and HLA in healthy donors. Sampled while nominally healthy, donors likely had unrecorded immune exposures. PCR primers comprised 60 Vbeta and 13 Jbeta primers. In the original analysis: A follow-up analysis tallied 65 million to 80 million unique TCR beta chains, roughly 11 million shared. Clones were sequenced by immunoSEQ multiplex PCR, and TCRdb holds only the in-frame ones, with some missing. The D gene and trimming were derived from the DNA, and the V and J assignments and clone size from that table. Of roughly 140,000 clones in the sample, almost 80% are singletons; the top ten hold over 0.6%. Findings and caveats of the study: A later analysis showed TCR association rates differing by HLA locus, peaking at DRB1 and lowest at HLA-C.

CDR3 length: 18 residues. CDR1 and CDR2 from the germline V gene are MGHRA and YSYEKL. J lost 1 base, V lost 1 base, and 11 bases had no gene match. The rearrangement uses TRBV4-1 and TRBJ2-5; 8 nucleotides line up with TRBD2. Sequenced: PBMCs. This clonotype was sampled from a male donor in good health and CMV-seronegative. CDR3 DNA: TGCGCCAGCAGCCAAGGGGTAGCGGGGTTTCCTCCCCAAGAGACCCAGTACTTC. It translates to CASSQGVAGFPPQETQYF.